The rows below give T cell receptor beta chains drawn from one sample of a study of blood T cells in healthy people across ages. Each CDR3 protein gets one entry after TCRdb re-called the 5' RACE reads with MiXCR. Counted here are around 1.7 million distinct CDR3 sequences, 28% occurring once; the ten biggest clones make up over 7%. The material sequenced was blood. The receptors originated from a woman aged 30 to 39 in good health. The CDR3 runs from the conserved cysteine through the conserved F or W. D genes are given only for firm matches. The size entry is marked missing in some rows and otherwise reads once, few, many or a size class.

-	TRBJ1-6	17	TRBV7-9	TRBD1	TGTGCCAGCAGCCCAGGGACAGGGGGTCTGACTAATTCACCCCTCCACTTT	CASSPGTGGLTNSPLHF
-	TRBJ2-4	12	TRBV29-1	-	TGCAGCACCGGGACGGGTTACAATGAGCAGTACTTC	CSTGTGYNEQYF
-	TRBJ1-5	16	TRBV4-1	-	TGCGCCAGCAGCCAAGGTGTGGGGGGGACCAATCAGCCCCAGCATTTT	CASSQGVGGTNQPQHF
-	TRBJ2-1	13	TRBV30	-	TGTGCCTGGAGACTAGCACAGTGCAATGAGCAGTTCTTC	CAWRLAQCNEQFF
many	TRBJ1-4	13	TRBV29-1	TRBD1	TGCAGCGTTGAAGGGCAGGGGGATGAAAAACTGTTTTTT	CSVEGQGDEKLFF
few	TRBJ1-5	14	TRBV9	-	TGTGCCAGCAGCGCCGCAGGGGTGAGTCAGCCCCAGCATTTT	CASSAAGVSQPQHF
many	TRBJ1-4	12	TRBV5-1	-	TGTGCCAGCAGCTTAGCTGGGGAAAAACTGTTTTTT	CASSLAGEKLFF
few	TRBJ2-3	12	TRBV29-1	-	TGCAGCGTTGAACGGGGCCCAAATACGCAGTATTTT	CSVERGPNTQYF
-	TRBJ2-7	15	TRBV20-1	TRBD1	TGCAGTGCTGCTACATTAGGACAGGCGACCTACGAGCAGTACTTC	CSAATLGQATYEQYF
few	TRBJ2-4	15	TRBV9	TRBD2	TGTGCCAGCAGCGGAACGGGACTACCGACCAATGAGCAGTACTTC	CASSGTGLPTNEQYF
few	TRBJ2-7	15	TRBV6-2/TRBV6-3	TRBD1	TGTGCCAGCAGCCCCGATTACCTGACAGGGAACGAGCAGTACTTC	CASSPDYLTGNEQYF
few	TRBJ2-5	14	TRBV20-1	-	TGCAGTGCTAGCCAGGGGGGGGGTCAAGAGACCCAGTACTTC	CSASQGGGQETQYF
-	TRBJ1-1	15	TRBV6-5	TRBD1	TGTGCCAGCAGTGCGGGACAGGGTTGGAACACTGAAGCTTTCTTT	CASSAGQGWNTEAFF
-	TRBJ1-5	18	TRBV12-3/TRBV12-4	TRBD1	TGTGCCAGCAGGGGCCTAGGACAGGGGGAAACGGGGAATCAGCCCCAGCATTTT	CASRGLGQGETGNQPQHF
few	TRBJ2-7	14	TRBV28	TRBD1	TGTGCCAGCAGTTTATCTGGGACAGTTTTCGAGCAGTACTTC	CASSLSGTVFEQYF
-	TRBJ1-2	12	TRBV6-2/TRBV6-3	-	TGTGCCAGCCGGGTCGGGGACTATGGCTACACCTTC	CASRVGDYGYTF
-	TRBJ1-4	16	TRBV7-6	-	TGTGCCAGCAGCACCAGCTATGGGGGAACTAATGAAAAACTGTTTTTT	CASSTSYGGTNEKLFF
few	TRBJ2-5	17	TRBV5-4	-	TGTGCCAGCAGCTTAAGGAGTGGCCCCGGGCGGCAAGAGACCCAGTACTTC	CASSLRSGPGRQETQYF
-	TRBJ2-5	15	TRBV5-1	TRBD2	TGCGCCAGCAGCTTGGCGACTAGCGGGGGAGAGACCCAGTACTTC	CASSLATSGGETQYF
-	TRBJ1-1	15	TRBV18	-	TGTGCCAGCTCACCACAGACGGACATGAACACTGAAGCTTTCTTT	CASSPQTDMNTEAFF
few	TRBJ2-7	14	TRBV7-9	TRBD1	TGTGCCAGCAGCTACAGGGGGGACACCTACGAGCAGTACTTC	CASSYRGDTYEQYF
-	TRBJ2-5	15	TRBV6-5	TRBD2	TGTGCCAGCAGTTCTACGGGACTAGGGTCTGAGACCCAGTACTTC	CASSSTGLGSETQYF
few	TRBJ1-5	15	TRBV24-1	TRBD1	TGTGCCACCCAATGGTCCGACAGGGCGAATCAGCCCCAGCATTTT	CATQWSDRANQPQHF
-	TRBJ1-1	13	TRBV9	-	TGTGCCAGCAGCCCACCTAGGGGGGGATGGGCTTTCTTT	CASSPPRGGWAFF
few	TRBJ1-5	13	TRBV4-1	-	TGCGCCAGCAGCCAAGTAGGAGGCTGGCCCCAGCATTTT	CASSQVGGWPQHF
-	TRBJ2-1	13	TRBV11-2	-	TGTGCCAGCACTATCCCAGCAGGAGAGGAGCAGTTCTTC	CASTIPAGEEQFF
-	TRBJ2-3	14	TRBV20-1	-	TGCAGTGTCCCCCCGGGCGGGAGCACAGATACGCAGTATTTT	CSVPPGGSTDTQYF
-	TRBJ1-4	16	TRBV20-1	TRBD1	TGCAGTGCTAGAGTCCTAGGGACAGGGGGAGGTGAAAAACTGTTTTTT	CSARVLGTGGGEKLFF